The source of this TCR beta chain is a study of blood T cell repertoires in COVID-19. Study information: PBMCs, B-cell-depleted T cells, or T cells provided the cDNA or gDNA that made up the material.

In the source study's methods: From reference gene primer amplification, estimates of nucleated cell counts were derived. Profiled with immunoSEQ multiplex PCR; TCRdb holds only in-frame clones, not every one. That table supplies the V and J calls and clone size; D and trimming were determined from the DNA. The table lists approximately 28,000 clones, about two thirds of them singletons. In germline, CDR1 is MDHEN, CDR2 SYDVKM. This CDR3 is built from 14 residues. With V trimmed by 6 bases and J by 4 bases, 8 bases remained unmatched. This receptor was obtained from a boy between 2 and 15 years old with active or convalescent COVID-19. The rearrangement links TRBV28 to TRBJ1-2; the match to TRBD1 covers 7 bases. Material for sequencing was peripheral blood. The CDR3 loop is CASSPQGRSYGYTF. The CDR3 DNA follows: TGTGCCAGCAGCCCACAGGGGAGGAGCTATGGCTACACCTTC.